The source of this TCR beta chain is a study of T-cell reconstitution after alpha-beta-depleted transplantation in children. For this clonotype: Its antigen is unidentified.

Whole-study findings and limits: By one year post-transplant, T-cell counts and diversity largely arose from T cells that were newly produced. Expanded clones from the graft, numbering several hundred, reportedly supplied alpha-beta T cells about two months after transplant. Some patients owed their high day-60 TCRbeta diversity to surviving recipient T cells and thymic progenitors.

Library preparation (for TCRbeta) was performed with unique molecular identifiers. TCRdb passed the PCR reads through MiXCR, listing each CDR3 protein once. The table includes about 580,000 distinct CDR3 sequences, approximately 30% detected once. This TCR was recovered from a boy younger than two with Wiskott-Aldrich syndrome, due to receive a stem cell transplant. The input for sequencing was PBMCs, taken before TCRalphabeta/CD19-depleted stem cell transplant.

In nucleotides, the CDR3 is TGCAGTGCTAGACAGAACTCTGGAAACACCATATATTTT. Translation gives CSARQNSGNTIYF. This chain joins TRBV20-1 and TRBJ1-3; D gene uncertain. Deletions cut 2 bases from V and 0 bases from J, with 5 bases between. The CDR3 loop spans 13 amino acids. The V gene's germline CDR1 is DFQATT and CDR2 SNEGSKA (reference sequence).